What follows is one T cell receptor beta chain and its context. Its antigen is unknown. Trimming took off 5 bases at V and 7 bases at J, with 2 bases between the two ends. Germline V gene data show CDR1 as SGHVS and CDR2 as FNYEAQ. CDR3 length: 9 amino acids. TCRdb re-analysed the reads in MiXCR, keeping a single row per CDR3 protein. The sample yields under 500,000 distinct CDR3 sequences, approximately 46% seen once. The data belong to a study of T cell repertoires in cytomegalovirus infection. Across the whole study: Public TCR beta signatures provided an indication of both CMV infection and a matching HLA type. Study observations and caveats: Ex vivo responses were dominated by HLA-C-restricted CMV-specific TCR beta clonotypes.

Sequenced material: cultured PBMCs, taken from culture after CMV antigen stimulation. This receptor was identified in a human donor in good health (CMV status not recorded). Some clones in this sample may be carry-over from other donors' samples. The rearrangement joins TRBV7-6 to TRBJ1-1; D remains ambiguous. The CDR3: CASSREAFF. In DNA form, the CDR3 reads TGTGCCAGCAGCCGTGAAGCTTTCTTT.